This T cell receptor beta chain is from a study of CD8 T cells in Susac syndrome. RNA amounts of roughly 0.45 to 1 ug underwent reverse transcription with random hexamers. One entry per CDR3 protein results from TCRdb running MiXCR on the immunoSEQ multiplex PCR reads. The table has about 190,000 distinct CDR3 sequences, 80% to 95% seen once. The CDR3 loop spans 14 amino acids. The germline gives CDR1 LNHDA, CDR2 SQIVND (reference sequence). V was trimmed by 4 bases and J by 3 bases, leaving 10 bases between them. The chain employs TRBV19 and TRBJ1-5, with D hard to call. The sequencing sample was made of CD4+ T cells from PBMCs. This clonotype was obtained from a human donor in good health. The CDR3 here is CASSSFDNNQPQHF. In nucleotides, the CDR3 is TGTGCCAGTAGTAGTTTCGACAACAATCAGCCCCAGCATTTT. The full variable domain, its missing parts supplied by reference TRBV19 and TRBJ1-5, is DGGITQSPKYLFRKEGQNVTLSCEQNLNHDAMYWYRQDPGQGLRLIYYSQIVNDFQKGDIAEGYSVSREKKESFPLTVTSAQKNPTAFYLCASSSFDNNQPQHFGDGTRLSIL.